The clone carrying this TCR beta chain has just a few counts. These data come from a study of cytomegalovirus exposure and HLA in healthy donors. V lost 3 bases, J lost 6 bases, and 9 bases lay in between. Per the germline V gene, CDR1 is SGHVS and CDR2 is FNYEAQ. This CDR3 is built from 12 residues. This PCR relied on a set of 60 Vbeta primers and 13 Jbeta primers. Measured with immunoSEQ multiplex PCR; TCRdb has only the in-frame clones, and not every one. The table shows approximately 86,000 clones, with roughly three quarters occurring only once. The TCR originated in a man aged 40-50 years in good health and CMV-seronegative. J is TRBJ2-7 and V is TRBV7-6; D may be TRBD1 (5 bases). The sequencing input was PBMCs. The CDR3 bases are TGTGCCAGCAGCTTTGAAGGGGCCGAGCAGTACTTC. It translates to CASSFEGAEQYF.